The rows below give T cell receptor beta chains drawn from one sample of a study of OX40 agonist ivuxolimab in advanced cancers. Here immunoSEQ multiplex PCR was the method, and the copy in TCRdb shows in-frame clones only, minus some. The sample yields about 45,000 clones, around 90% seen once. The sequencing used CD4+ or CD8+ T cells sorted from blood, collected in a trial of the OX40 agonist ivuxolimab. The origin of the receptors is an adult with an advanced solid tumor such as melanoma, head and neck, liver or kidney cancer. Both conserved end residues are part of each CDR3. A D gene is named only where the DNA matches it firmly. Clone size is not always given. Where it is, it says once, few, many or a class for expanded clones.

V	J	D	size	CDR3	DNA
TRBV19	TRBJ1-1	NA	NA	CASSIAPWALTGRKNTEAFF	TGTGCCAGTAGTATCGCCCCTTGGGCGCTGACAGGACGCAAGAACACTGAAGCTTTCTTT
TRBV5-6	TRBJ2-5	TRBD1	NA	CASSLVWTGNRETQYF	TGTGCCAGCAGCTTGGTGTGGACAGGGAACCGAGAGACCCAGTACTTC
TRBV7-9	TRBJ2-1	NA	NA	CASSRQPNEQFF	TGTGCCAGCAGTAGACAGCCCAATGAGCAGTTCTTC
TRBV5-1	TRBJ2-7	NA	NA	CASSSGPYEQYF	TGCGCCAGCAGCTCAGGGCCATACGAGCAGTACTTC
TRBV7-6	TRBJ1-3	NA	few	CASSPRLGNTIYF	TGTGCCAGCAGCCCAAGGTTGGGAAACACCATATATTTT
TRBV6-5	TRBJ1-1	NA	NA	CASSSQGLNTEAFF	TGTGCCAGCAGTTCGCAGGGGCTGAACACTGAAGCTTTCTTT
TRBV7-6	TRBJ1-1	NA	NA	CASSFAENTEAFF	TGTGCCAGCAGCTTTGCCGAGAACACTGAAGCTTTCTTT
TRBV5-4	TRBJ2-5	TRBD2	once	CASSPQGLGLAPPETQYF	TGTGCCAGCAGCCCCCAAGGTTTGGGACTAGCGCCCCCAGAGACCCAGTACTTC
TRBV13	TRBJ2-3	TRBD1	NA	CASSLAPGQSTDTQYF	TGTGCCAGCAGCTTGGCCCCGGGACAGAGCACAGATACGCAGTATTTT
TRBV7-9	TRBJ2-7	NA	NA	CASSLGVGTYEQYF	TGTGCCAGCAGCTTAGGGGTCGGGACCTACGAGCAGTACTTC
TRBV11-2	TRBJ1-3	NA	once	CASSLATAGNTIYF	TGTGCCAGCAGCTTAGCTACGGCGGGAAACACCATATATTTT
TRBV28	TRBJ1-1	TRBD1	NA	CASRKGQGNTEAFF	TGTGCCAGCAGAAAAGGACAGGGTAACACTGAAGCTTTCTTT
TRBV9	TRBJ2-1	TRBD2	NA	CASSVGRGGILEQFF	TGTGCCAGCAGCGTAGGCCGGGGGGGCATTCTTGAGCAGTTCTTC
TRBV28	TRBJ2-5	NA	NA	CASSLTEYQETQYF	TGTGCCAGCAGTTTGACGGAGTACCAAGAGACCCAGTACTTC
TRBV7-8	TRBJ2-7	TRBD2	NA	CASSYGLAGPYEQYF	TGTGCCAGCAGCTACGGACTAGCGGGACCCTACGAGCAGTACTTC
TRBV6-1	TRBJ2-1	NA	once	CASSMPTGLDNEQFF	TGTGCCAGCAGTATGCCGACAGGTTTGGACAATGAGCAGTTCTTC
TRBV10-3	TRBJ1-5	NA	NA	CASRDSNQPQHF	TGTGCCTCCCGGGACAGCAATCAGCCCCAGCATTTT
TRBV9	TRBJ2-3	TRBD2	NA	CASSVSGGTPDTQYF	TGTGCCAGCAGCGTAAGCGGGGGAACCCCGGATACGCAGTATTTT
TRBV5-1	TRBJ2-5	NA	NA	CASSLMNRGGRIWYQETQYF	TGCGCCAGCAGCTTGATGAACAGGGGAGGTCGGATTTGGTACCAAGAGACCCAGTACTTC
TRBV4-1	TRBJ1-1	TRBD1	NA	CASSQTAGTGSTEAFF	TGCGCCAGCAGCCAAACTGCCGGGACAGGGAGCACTGAAGCTTTCTTT
TRBV21-1	TRBJ2-1	NA	NA	CARRVERRLSDNEQFF	TGTGCCAGAAGGGTGGAGCGACGCCTTAGCGACAATGAGCAGTTCTTC
TRBV28	TRBJ2-3	TRBD1	NA	CASSIGTGSRNTQYF	TGTGCCAGCAGTATCGGGACAGGGTCGAGGAATACGCAGTATTTT
TRBV27	TRBJ2-7	NA	NA	CASSFGTDSYEQYF	TGTGCCAGCAGTTTCGGGACGGACTCCTACGAGCAGTACTTC
TRBV7-3	TRBJ2-2	NA	few	CASSLMGSGELFF	TGTGCCAGCAGCCTCATGGGAAGCGGGGAGCTGTTTTTT